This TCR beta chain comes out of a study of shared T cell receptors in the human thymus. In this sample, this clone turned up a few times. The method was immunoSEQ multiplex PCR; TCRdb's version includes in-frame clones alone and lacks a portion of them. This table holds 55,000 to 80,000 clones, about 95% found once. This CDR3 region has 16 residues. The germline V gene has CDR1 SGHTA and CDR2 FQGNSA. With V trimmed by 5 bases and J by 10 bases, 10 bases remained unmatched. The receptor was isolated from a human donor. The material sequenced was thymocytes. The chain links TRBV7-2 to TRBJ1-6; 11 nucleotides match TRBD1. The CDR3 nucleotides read TGTGCCAGCAGCGTATCCGGGACAGGGGGTTCGTCACCCCTCCACTTT. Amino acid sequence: CASSVSGTGGSSPLHF. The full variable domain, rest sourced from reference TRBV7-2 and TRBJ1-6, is GAGVSQSPSNKVTEKGKDVELRCDPISGHTALYWYRQSLGQGLEFLIYFQGNSAPDKSGLPSDRFSAERTGGSVSTLTIQRTQQEDSAVYLCASSVSGTGGSSPLHFGNGTRLTVT.